The clone carrying this T cell receptor (beta chain) has just a few counts. The CDR3 length is 17 residues. V lost 3 bases and J 3 bases, leaving 17 bases between the germline ends. CDR1 is ENHRY and CDR2 is SYGVKD in the germline V gene. Regions amplified from RNA transcripts were the TCR beta CDR3 regions. In the first-round RT-PCR of the TCR CDR3, the HTBI primer set was used. TCRdb called the multiplex PCR reads again in MiXCR, with one record for every CDR3 protein. The profile shows fewer than 450,000 distinct CDR3 sequences, approximately 17% of them singletons. This entry belongs to a study of T cells in Graves' hyperthyroidism and ophthalmopathy.

Sequenced material: blood. The origin of this receptor is a woman under 40 with Graves' hyperthyroidism that later progressed to Graves' ophthalmopathy. This chain links TRBV10-3 with TRBJ2-2, with a tentative D call TRBD1 (6 bases). In DNA, the CDR3 is TGTGCCATCAGTGACTCAACAGGGTATGCTGACACCGGGGAGCTGTTTTTT. This sequence encodes CAISDSTGYADTGELFF.